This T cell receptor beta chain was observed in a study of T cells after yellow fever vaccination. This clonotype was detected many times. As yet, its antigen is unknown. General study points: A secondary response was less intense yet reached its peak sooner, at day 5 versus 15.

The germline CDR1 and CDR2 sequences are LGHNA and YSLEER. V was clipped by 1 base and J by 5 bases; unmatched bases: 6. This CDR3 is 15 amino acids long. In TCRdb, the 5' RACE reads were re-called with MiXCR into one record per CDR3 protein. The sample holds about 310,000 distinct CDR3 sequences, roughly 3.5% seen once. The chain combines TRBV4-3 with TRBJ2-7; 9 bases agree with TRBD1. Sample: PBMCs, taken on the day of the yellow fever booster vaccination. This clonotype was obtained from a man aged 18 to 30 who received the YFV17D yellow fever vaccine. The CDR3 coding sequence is TGCGCCAGCAGCCAAGCGGGACAGGGTAAGGACGAGCAGTACTTC. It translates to CASSQAGQGKDEQYF.